These T cell receptor beta chains were read from a single sample in a study of siplizumab effects on memory and regulatory T cells. The repertoire was sequenced with immunoSEQ multiplex PCR; TCRdb's copy has only in-frame clones and lacks some. The table lists about 100,000 clones, about 91% of them singletons. What was sequenced was Tregs sorted from blood. The receptor source for this set is a human donor in good health. Both conserved end residues are part of each CDR3. Fields, in order: D gene, clone size, V gene, J gene, CDR3 protein, CDR3 DNA. D genes are given only for firm matches. Some rows have no size entry. The others give once, few or many, or a class for an expanded clone.

D: TRBD2; size: .; V: TRBV19; J: TRBJ2-2; CDR3: CASSFTSGNTGELFF; DNA: TGTGCCAGTAGTTTTACTAGCGGAAACACCGGGGAGCTGTTTTTT
D: .; size: .; V: TRBV5-4; J: TRBJ2-1; CDR3: CASSPGIGDEQFF; DNA: TGTGCCAGCAGCCCTGGGATCGGGGATGAGCAGTTCTTC
D: .; size: once; V: TRBV15; J: TRBJ2-7; CDR3: CATSRRDGTQHYEQYF; DNA: TGTGCCACCAGCAGGCGCGACGGGACACAACACTACGAGCAGTACTTC
D: .; size: .; V: TRBV14; J: TRBJ1-1; CDR3: CASSLENSRGTEAFF; DNA: TGTGCCAGCAGCCTCGAAAACTCTCGGGGCACTGAAGCTTTCTTT
D: .; size: .; V: TRBV7-8; J: TRBJ2-3; CDR3: CASSSIGWGSNTDTQYF; DNA: TGTGCCAGCAGCTCAATCGGGTGGGGGAGCAACACAGATACGCAGTATTTT
D: .; size: .; V: TRBV5-5; J: TRBJ2-7; CDR3: CASSFFGYEQYF; DNA: TGTGCCAGCAGCTTCTTTGGGTACGAGCAGTACTTC
D: TRBD2; size: .; V: TRBV7-2; J: TRBJ2-1; CDR3: CASSSTGGGLSYNEQFF; DNA: TGTGCCAGCAGCTCTACGGGGGGAGGGCTTTCCTACAATGAGCAGTTCTTC
D: .; size: .; V: TRBV7-7; J: TRBJ2-7; CDR3: CASSLAPGLLYEQYF; DNA: TGTGCTAGCAGCTTAGCCCCGGGACTTCTCTACGAGCAGTACTTC
D: .; size: .; V: TRBV28; J: TRBJ2-5; CDR3: CASSFRRQLQETQYF; DNA: TGTGCCAGCAGTTTCCGCCGACAGCTACAAGAGACCCAGTACTTC
D: TRBD1; size: .; V: TRBV27; J: TRBJ1-1; CDR3: CASSSRDRGWTEAFF; DNA: TGTGCCAGCAGTTCCCGGGACAGGGGTTGGACTGAAGCTTTCTTT
D: .; size: .; V: TRBV18; J: TRBJ2-7; CDR3: CASSPETGAREQYF; DNA: TGTGCCAGCTCGCCCGAGACAGGAGCTAGGGAGCAGTACTTC
D: .; size: .; V: TRBV11-1; J: TRBJ2-7; CDR3: CASSFPDRTYEQYF; DNA: TGTGCCAGCAGCTTTCCCGACAGAACCTACGAGCAGTACTTC
D: .; size: once; V: TRBV30; J: TRBJ1-1; CDR3: CAWNGLRGMNTEAFF; DNA: TGTGCCTGGAATGGGCTACGCGGAATGAACACTGAAGCTTTCTTT
D: TRBD2; size: .; V: TRBV4-1; J: TRBJ2-5; CDR3: CASSQGLAGGDETQYF; DNA: TGCGCCAGCAGCCAGGGACTAGCGGGAGGGGATGAGACCCAGTACTTC
D: .; size: .; V: TRBV18; J: TRBJ1-4; CDR3: CASSPGRSNEKLFF; DNA: TGTGCCAGCTCACCGGGACGGAGTAATGAAAAACTGTTTTTT
D: .; size: .; V: TRBV28; J: TRBJ2-7; CDR3: CASSLWGFGLLEQYF; DNA: TGTGCCAGCAGTTTATGGGGATTCGGTCTATTAGAGCAGTACTTC
D: TRBD1; size: .; V: TRBV19; J: TRBJ2-3; CDR3: CASSNQGAGDTQYF; DNA: TGTGCCAGTAGCAACCAGGGGGCGGGGGATACGCAGTATTTT
D: TRBD1; size: .; V: TRBV10-3; J: TRBJ1-1; CDR3: CAISESDRVNTEAFF; DNA: TGTGCCATCAGTGAGTCTGACAGGGTGAACACTGAAGCTTTCTTT
D: TRBD2; size: .; V: TRBV10-3; J: TRBJ2-3; CDR3: CAIGLAGGTDTQYF; DNA: TGTGCCATCGGCCTAGCGGGTGGCACAGATACGCAGTATTTT
D: .; size: .; V: TRBV18; J: TRBJ2-6; CDR3: CASSPDSGANVLTF; DNA: TGTGCCAGCTCGCCAGACTCTGGGGCCAACGTCCTGACTTTC
D: .; size: .; V: TRBV25-1; J: TRBJ2-3; CDR3: CASSELNSLTDTQYF; DNA: TGTGCCAGCAGTGAACTTAACTCCCTCACAGATACGCAGTATTTT
D: .; size: few; V: TRBV2; J: TRBJ1-2; CDR3: CASIVASPYGYTF; DNA: TGTGCCAGCATTGTGGCAAGCCCCTATGGCTACACCTTC
D: TRBD2; size: .; V: TRBV5-6; J: TRBJ2-5; CDR3: CASSFRPGGSWETQYF; DNA: TGTGCCAGCAGCTTCCGGCCCGGCGGGAGTTGGGAGACCCAGTACTTC
D: .; size: .; V: TRBV19; J: TRBJ1-1; CDR3: CASSMAPNNENTEAFF; DNA: TGTGCCAGTAGTATGGCCCCCAACAATGAGAACACTGAAGCTTTCTTT
D: .; size: .; V: TRBV9; J: TRBJ2-3; CDR3: CASSVVGQTTDTQYF; DNA: TGTGCCAGCAGCGTAGTGGGACAAACCACAGATACGCAGTATTTT
D: .; size: .; V: TRBV5-5; J: TRBJ1-2; CDR3: CASSLAANYGYTF; DNA: TGTGCCAGCAGCTTGGCTGCAAACTATGGCTACACCTTC
D: TRBD2; size: .; V: TRBV5-1; J: TRBJ2-7; CDR3: CASSAPSGTKYEQYF; DNA: TGCGCCAGCAGCGCCCCTAGCGGGACGAAATACGAGCAGTACTTC
D: .; size: once; V: TRBV6-5; J: TRBJ2-7; CDR3: CASSRTVNSYEQYF; DNA: TGTGCCAGCAGTCGGACAGTTAACTCCTACGAGCAGTACTTC
D: .; size: .; V: TRBV5-6; J: TRBJ1-3; CDR3: CASSFLFCVSRNTIYF; DNA: TGTGCCAGCAGCTTTCTTTTCTGTGTAAGTCGAAACACCATATATTTT
D: .; size: .; V: TRBV10-3; J: TRBJ2-3; CDR3: CAIRTEKSTDTQYF; DNA: TGTGCCATCAGGACAGAGAAAAGCACAGATACGCAGTATTTT
D: TRBD2; size: .; V: TRBV29-1; J: TRBJ2-1; CDR3: CSVSGLAGNNEQFF; DNA: TGCAGCGTTTCCGGACTAGCGGGTAACAATGAGCAGTTCTTC
D: .; size: .; V: TRBV2; J: TRBJ2-3; CDR3: CASTSGDTQYF; DNA: TGTGCCAGCACCAGCGGGGATACGCAGTATTTT
D: .; size: .; V: TRBV5-4; J: TRBJ2-3; CDR3: CASSSEADTQYF; DNA: TGTGCCAGCAGCTCCGAGGCGGATACGCAGTATTTT
D: .; size: .; V: TRBV2; J: TRBJ2-3; CDR3: CASSRPRGEITDTQYF; DNA: TGTGCCAGCAGCCGCCCGAGGGGGGAAATCACAGATACGCAGTATTTT
D: TRBD1; size: .; V: TRBV5-1; J: TRBJ1-1; CDR3: CASSLGGTANTEAFF; DNA: TGCGCCAGCAGCTTGGGTGGGACAGCGAACACTGAAGCTTTCTTT
D: TRBD1; size: .; V: TRBV7-2; J: TRBJ2-3; CDR3: CASSRTGGVFTDTQYF; DNA: TGTGCCAGCAGCCGTACAGGGGGCGTATTCACAGATACGCAGTATTTT
D: .; size: .; V: TRBV6-1; J: TRBJ2-1; CDR3: CASSYLAQQFF; DNA: TGTGCCAGCAGTTACCTAGCCCAGCAGTTCTTC
D: .; size: .; V: TRBV5-1; J: TRBJ2-7; CDR3: CASSLAPLSWEQYF; DNA: TGCGCCAGCAGCTTGGCTCCATTGTCGTGGGAGCAGTACTTC
D: TRBD2; size: .; V: TRBV5-5; J: TRBJ2-5; CDR3: CASSSGTSGRGQTQYF; DNA: TGTGCCAGCAGCTCGGGGACTAGCGGGAGGGGCCAGACCCAGTACTTC
D: .; size: .; V: TRBV11-3; J: TRBJ2-1; CDR3: CASSPEGRYENEQFF; DNA: TGTGCCAGCAGCCCCGAGGGGAGGTATGAGAATGAGCAGTTCTTC
D: TRBD2; size: .; V: TRBV5-1; J: TRBJ2-1; CDR3: CASSFSGGSYNEQFF; DNA: TGCGCCAGCAGCTTCTCGGGAGGCTCCTACAATGAGCAGTTCTTC
D: TRBD2; size: .; V: TRBV7-2; J: TRBJ2-7; CDR3: CASSFSGLGSYEQYF; DNA: TGTGCCAGCAGCTTTAGCGGGCTAGGTTCCTACGAGCAGTACTTC
D: .; size: .; V: TRBV9; J: TRBJ1-5; CDR3: CASSVGPDSNQPQHF; DNA: TGTGCCAGCAGCGTAGGGCCAGATAGCAATCAGCCCCAGCATTTT
D: .; size: few; V: TRBV14; J: TRBJ1-1; CDR3: CASSPQEGTEAFF; DNA: TGTGCCAGCAGCCCTCAGGAGGGGACTGAAGCTTTCTTT
D: .; size: .; V: TRBV7-9; J: TRBJ2-6; CDR3: CASSLYQGRSGANVLTF; DNA: TGTGCCAGCAGCTTATATCAGGGCCGCTCTGGGGCCAACGTCCTGACTTTC
D: .; size: .; V: TRBV25-1; J: TRBJ2-2; CDR3: CASSARQGTPSNTGELFF; DNA: TGTGCCAGCAGTGCCCGCCAGGGTACCCCTTCGAACACCGGGGAGCTGTTTTTT
D: TRBD1; size: .; V: TRBV11-2; J: TRBJ1-4; CDR3: CASSPVGGEGEKLFF; DNA: TGTGCCAGCAGCCCCGTAGGGGGCGAGGGTGAAAAACTGTTTTTT
D: TRBD1; size: .; V: TRBV18; J: TRBJ2-1; CDR3: CASSPKTGENEQFF; DNA: TGTGCCAGCTCACCTAAGACAGGGGAGAATGAGCAGTTCTTC
D: .; size: .; V: TRBV15; J: TRBJ1-5; CDR3: CATASEGYYNQPQHF; DNA: TGTGCCACCGCCTCAGAGGGATACTACAATCAGCCCCAGCATTTT
D: .; size: .; V: TRBV4-1; J: TRBJ2-1; CDR3: CASSQPFSRGAYNEQFF; DNA: TGCGCCAGCAGCCAACCCTTCTCGCGGGGTGCCTACAATGAGCAGTTCTTC
D: TRBD2; size: .; V: TRBV18; J: TRBJ2-3; CDR3: CASSPGLTSTDTQYF; DNA: TGTGCCAGCTCCCCGGGACTAACTAGCACAGATACGCAGTATTTT
D: .; size: .; V: TRBV19; J: TRBJ1-2; CDR3: CASSVTRANYGYTF; DNA: TGTGCCAGTAGTGTCACAAGGGCTAACTATGGCTACACCTTC
D: .; size: .; V: TRBV20-1; J: TRBJ2-7; CDR3: CSILTSYEQYF; DNA: TGCAGTATACTCACCTCCTACGAGCAGTACTTC